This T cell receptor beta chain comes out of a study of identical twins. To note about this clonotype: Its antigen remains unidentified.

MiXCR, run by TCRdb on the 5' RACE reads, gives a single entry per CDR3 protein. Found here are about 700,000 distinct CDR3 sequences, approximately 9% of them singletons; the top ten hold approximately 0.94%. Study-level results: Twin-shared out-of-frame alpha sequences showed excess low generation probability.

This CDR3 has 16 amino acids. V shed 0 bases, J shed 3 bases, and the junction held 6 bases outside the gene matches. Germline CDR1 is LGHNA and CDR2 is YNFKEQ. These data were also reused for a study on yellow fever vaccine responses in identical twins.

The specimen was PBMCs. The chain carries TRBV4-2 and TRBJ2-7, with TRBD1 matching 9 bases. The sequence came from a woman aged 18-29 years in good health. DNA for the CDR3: TGTGCCAGCAGCCAAGAGCCCGGACAGGGGATCTACGAGCAGTACTTC. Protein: CASSQEPGQGIYEQYF.